The clone carrying this TCR beta chain turned up a few times. The data originate from a study of blood T cell repertoires in COVID-19. Across the study: Specimens from acute and convalescent COVID-19 originated in the United States, Italy and Spain.

V lost 4 bases, J lost 0 bases, and 10 bases lay in between. Germline V gene lookup returns CDR1 KGHSH and CDR2 LQKENI. CDR3 size: 15 residues. As handled by the study authors: Nucleated cell number was recorded as an estimate derived from reference gene primer amplification. Measured with immunoSEQ multiplex PCR; TCRdb has only the in-frame clones, and not every one. V and J calls and clone size are copied from that table; D and trimming were computed from the DNA. The table lists around 50,000 clones, 70% to 85% of them singletons, with roughly 6% in the top ten. Individuals aged about 18 to 100 years were recruited from approximately 22 US areas. Cohorts were assigned according to the clinical history that participants reported.

The rearrangement links TRBV18 to TRBJ1-5; TRBD1 might be the D (6 bases). This receptor was taken from a woman aged 45-59 years with acute COVID-19. The sample taken for sequencing was PBMCs or T cells enriched from blood (not recorded which). DNA of the CDR3: TGTGCCAGCTCACTGACAGGCTATAGCAATCAGCCCCAGCATTTT. Protein product: CASSLTGYSNQPQHF.